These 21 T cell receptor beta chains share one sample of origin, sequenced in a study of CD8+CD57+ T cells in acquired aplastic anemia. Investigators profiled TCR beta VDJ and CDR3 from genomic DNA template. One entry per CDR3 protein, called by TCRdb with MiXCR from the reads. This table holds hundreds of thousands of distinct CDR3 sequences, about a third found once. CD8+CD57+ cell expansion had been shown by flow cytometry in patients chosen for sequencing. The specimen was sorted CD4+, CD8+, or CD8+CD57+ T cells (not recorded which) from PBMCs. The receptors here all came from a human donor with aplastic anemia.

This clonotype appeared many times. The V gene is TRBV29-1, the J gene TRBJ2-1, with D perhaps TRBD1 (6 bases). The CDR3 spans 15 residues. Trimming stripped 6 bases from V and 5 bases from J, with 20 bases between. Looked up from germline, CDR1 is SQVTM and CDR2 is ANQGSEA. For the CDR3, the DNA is TGCAGCGTCGTCCCCGGGACAACGATCCACAATGAGCAGTTCTTC. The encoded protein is CSVVPGTTIHNEQFF.

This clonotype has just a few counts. The CDR3 sequence: CASTSYRGSTEHYEQYF. CDR3 coding DNA: TGTGCCAGCACTTCCTATAGGGGATCGACGGAACACTACGAGCAGTACTTC. The chain recombines TRBV6-5 with TRBJ2-7, with D possibly TRBD1 on 5 matching bases. Germline V gives CDR1 MNHEY, CDR2 SVGAGI. The length of the CDR3 is 17 residues. V lost 7 bases and J lost 3, with 25 bases in between.

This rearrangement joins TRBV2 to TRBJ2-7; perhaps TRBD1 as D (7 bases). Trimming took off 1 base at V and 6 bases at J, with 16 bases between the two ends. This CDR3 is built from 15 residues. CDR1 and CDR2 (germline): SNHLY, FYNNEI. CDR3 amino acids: CASSEGTGGLVEQYF. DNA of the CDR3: TGTGCCAGCAGTGAAGGGACAGGAGGGCTTGTCGAGCAGTACTTC.

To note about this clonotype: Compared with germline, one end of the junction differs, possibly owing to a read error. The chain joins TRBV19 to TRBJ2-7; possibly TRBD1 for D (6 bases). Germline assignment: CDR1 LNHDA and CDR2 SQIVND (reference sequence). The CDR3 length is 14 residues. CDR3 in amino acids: CASSTGKGTYEQYF. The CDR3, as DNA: TGTGCTAGTAGTACAGGGAAGGGCACCTACGAGCAGTACTTC.

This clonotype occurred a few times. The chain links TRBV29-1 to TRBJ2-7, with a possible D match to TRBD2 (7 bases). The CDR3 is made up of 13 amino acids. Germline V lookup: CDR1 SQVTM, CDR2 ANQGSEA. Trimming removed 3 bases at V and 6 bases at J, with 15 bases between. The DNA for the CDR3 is TGCAGCGTTGACAAGGGGGGGGGCGGCGAGCAGTACTTC. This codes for CSVDKGGGGEQYF.

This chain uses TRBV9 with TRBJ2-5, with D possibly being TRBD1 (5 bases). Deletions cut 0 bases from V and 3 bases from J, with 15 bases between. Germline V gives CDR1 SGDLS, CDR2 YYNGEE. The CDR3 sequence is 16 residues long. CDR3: CASSVVGQAPEETQYF. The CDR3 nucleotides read TGTGCCAGCAGCGTAGTAGGACAAGCGCCAGAAGAGACCCAGTACTTC.

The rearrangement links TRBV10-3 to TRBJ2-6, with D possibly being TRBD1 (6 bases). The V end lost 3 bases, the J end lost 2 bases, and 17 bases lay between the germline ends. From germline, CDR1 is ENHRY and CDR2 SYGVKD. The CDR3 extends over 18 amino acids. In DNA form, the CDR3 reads TGTGCCATCAGTGACCGCCAGGGGATATCGCCTGGGGCCAACGTCCTGACTTTC. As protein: CAISDRQGISPGANVLTF.

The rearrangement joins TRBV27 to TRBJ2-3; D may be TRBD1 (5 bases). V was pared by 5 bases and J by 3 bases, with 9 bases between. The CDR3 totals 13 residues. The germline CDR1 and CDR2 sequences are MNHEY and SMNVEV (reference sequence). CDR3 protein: CASSAAGTDTQYF. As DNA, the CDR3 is TGTGCCAGCAGTGCGGCAGGGACAGATACGCAGTATTTT.

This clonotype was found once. The CDR3 sequence is CSGQGGYTF. The CDR3 DNA reads TGCAGTGGTCAGGGTGGCTACACCTTC. This chain links TRBV20-1 with TRBJ1-2; perhaps TRBD1 as D (5 bases). V was cut by 7 bases and J by 7 bases, with 7 bases left in between. CDR1 is DFQATT and CDR2 is SNEGSKA in the germline V gene (reference sequence). The CDR3 runs 9 residues.

CDR3 loop: CAPAQAASEQYF. CDR3 bases: TGTGCCCCAGCACAGGCCGCGTCCGAGCAGTACTTC. The chain joins TRBV2 to TRBJ2-7; tentative D call: TRBD1 (5 bases). Germline V CDR1 and CDR2: SNHLY, FYNNEI. The CDR3 covers 12 residues. V lost 11 bases and J lost 6, with 17 bases in between.

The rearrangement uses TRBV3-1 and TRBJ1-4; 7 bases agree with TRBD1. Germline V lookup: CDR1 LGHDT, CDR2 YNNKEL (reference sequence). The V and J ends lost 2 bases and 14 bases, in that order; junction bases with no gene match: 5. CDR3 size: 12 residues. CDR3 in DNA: TGTGCCAGCAGCCAAAACAGGGGTTTGCTGTTTTTT. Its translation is CASSQNRGLLFF. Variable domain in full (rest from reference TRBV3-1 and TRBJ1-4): DTAVSQTPKYLVTQMGNDKSIKCEQNLGHDTMYWYKQDSKKFLKIMFSYNNKELIINETVPNRFSPKSPDKAHLNLHINSLELGDSAVYFCASSQNRGLLFFGSGTQLSVL.

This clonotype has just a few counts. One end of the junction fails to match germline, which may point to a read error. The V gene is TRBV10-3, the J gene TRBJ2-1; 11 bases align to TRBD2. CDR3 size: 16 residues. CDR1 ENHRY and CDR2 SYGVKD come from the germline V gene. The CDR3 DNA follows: TGTGCCAGCAGTGACCCCACTAGCGGGAGTTGCTATGAGCAGTTCTTC. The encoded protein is CASSDPTSGSCYEQFF.

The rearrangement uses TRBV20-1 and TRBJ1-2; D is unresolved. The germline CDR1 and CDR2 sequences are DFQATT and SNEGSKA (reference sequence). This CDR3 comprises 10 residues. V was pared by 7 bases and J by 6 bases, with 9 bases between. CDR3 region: CSGVGNGYTF. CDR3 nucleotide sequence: TGCAGTGGGGTGGGGAATGGCTACACCTTC.

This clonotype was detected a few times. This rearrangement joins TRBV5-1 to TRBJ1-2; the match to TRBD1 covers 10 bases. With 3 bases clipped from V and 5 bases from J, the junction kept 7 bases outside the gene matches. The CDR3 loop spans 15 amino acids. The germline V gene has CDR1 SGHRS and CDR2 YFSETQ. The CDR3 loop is CASSSGTGVWYGYTF. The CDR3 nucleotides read TGCGCCAGCAGCTCGGGGACAGGGGTTTGGTATGGCTACACCTTC. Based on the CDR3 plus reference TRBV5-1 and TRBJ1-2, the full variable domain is KAGVTQTPRYLIKTRGQQVTLSCSPISGHRSVSWYQQTPGQGLQFLFEYFSETQRNKGNFPGRFSGRQFSNSRSEMNVSTLELGDSALYLCASSSGTGVWYGYTFGSGTRLTVV.

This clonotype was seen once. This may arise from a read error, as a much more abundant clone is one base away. The CDR3 DNA follows: TGTGCCACCCGTGGAAGCAGCTCTGGAAACACCATATATTTT. This translates into CATRGSSSGNTIYF. The V gene is TRBV7-9, the J gene TRBJ1-3; D uncertain. Germline V gene sequence: CDR1 SEHNR, CDR2 FQNEAQ (reference sequence). The CDR3 runs to 14 residues. Trimming shortened V by 10 bases and J by 0 bases, and 13 bases separated the two germline ends.

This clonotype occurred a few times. The CDR3 DNA reads TGTGCCAGCAGCTTTGGGACAGTGAGGGATTCACCCCTCCACTTT. Encoded protein: CASSFGTVRDSPLHF. The rearrangement links TRBV7-2 to TRBJ1-6; TRBD1 matches 7 bases. Trimming removed 3 bases from V and 8 bases from J; junction bases left unmatched: 7. Germline loops: CDR1 SGHTA, CDR2 FQGNSA. CDR3 size: 15 residues.

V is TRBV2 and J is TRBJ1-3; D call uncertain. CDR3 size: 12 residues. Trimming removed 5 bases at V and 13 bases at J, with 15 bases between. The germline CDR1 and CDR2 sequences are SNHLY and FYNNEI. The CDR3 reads CASSLRTYRIYF. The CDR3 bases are TGTGCCAGCAGTTTACGGACCTACCGTATATATTTT.

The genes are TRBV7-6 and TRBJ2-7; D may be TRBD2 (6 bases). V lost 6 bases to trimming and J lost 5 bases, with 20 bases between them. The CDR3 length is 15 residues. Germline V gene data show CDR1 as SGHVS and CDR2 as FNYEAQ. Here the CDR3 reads CASRERGGAHHEQYF. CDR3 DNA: TGTGCCAGCAGGGAACGGGGCGGGGCTCACCACGAGCAGTACTTC.

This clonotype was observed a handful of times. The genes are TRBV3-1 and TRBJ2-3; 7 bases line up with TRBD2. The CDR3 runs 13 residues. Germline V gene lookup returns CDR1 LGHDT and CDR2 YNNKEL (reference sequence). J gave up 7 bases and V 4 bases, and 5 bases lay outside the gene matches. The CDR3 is CASSLAGVYTQYF. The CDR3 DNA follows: TGTGCCAGCAGCCTCGCGGGAGTTTATACGCAGTATTTT.

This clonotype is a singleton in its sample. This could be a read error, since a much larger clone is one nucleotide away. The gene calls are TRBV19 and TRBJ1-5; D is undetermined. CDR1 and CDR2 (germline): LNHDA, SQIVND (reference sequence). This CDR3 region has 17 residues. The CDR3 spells CASSLGAKGRVNQPRHF. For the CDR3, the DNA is TGTGCCAGTAGTCTAGGTGCCAAAGGCCGGGTAAATCAGCCCCGGCATTTT.

The CDR3 sequence is CASSRFNTEAFF. As DNA, the CDR3 is TGTGCCAGCAGCAGATTCAACACTGAAGCTTTCTTT. The genes are TRBV12-3 or TRBV12-4 and TRBJ1-1; D gene uncertain. V was clipped by 6 bases and J by 2 bases, with 7 bases between them. The CDR3 has 12 amino acids.